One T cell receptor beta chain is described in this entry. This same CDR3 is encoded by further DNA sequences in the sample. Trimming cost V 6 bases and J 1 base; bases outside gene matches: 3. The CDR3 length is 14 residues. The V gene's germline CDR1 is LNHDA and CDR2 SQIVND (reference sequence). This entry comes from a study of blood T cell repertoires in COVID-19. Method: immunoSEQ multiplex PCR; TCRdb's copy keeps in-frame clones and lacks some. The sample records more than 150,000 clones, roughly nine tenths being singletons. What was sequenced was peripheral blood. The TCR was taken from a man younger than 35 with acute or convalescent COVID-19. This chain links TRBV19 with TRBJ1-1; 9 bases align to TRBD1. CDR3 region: CASSPQGANTEAFF. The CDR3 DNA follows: TGTGCCAGTAGCCCACAGGGGGCGAACACTGAAGCTTTCTTT.